One sample yielded the 29 T cell receptor beta chains listed below, sequenced in a study of response to subunit inactivated influenza vaccine. TCRdb re-analysed the RT-PCR reads in MiXCR, keeping a single row per CDR3 protein. This table has over 650,000 distinct CDR3 sequences, less than 20% appearing once. The sequenced sample was PBMCs from blood, obtained 5 to 6 days after vaccination. The receptors were sampled from a middle-aged man who received an inactivated influenza vaccine.

The count of this clonotype is one. The rearrangement joins TRBV10-3 to TRBJ2-3, with 7 bases lining up with TRBD2. Germline V gene data show CDR1 as ENHRY and CDR2 as SYGVKD. The CDR3 has 12 amino acids. Unmatched junction bases numbered 4, after V lost 10 bases and J lost 3 bases. Written as DNA, the CDR3 is TGTGCCACGAGCGGGGTAACAGATACGCAGTATTTT. Translated, it gives CATSGVTDTQYF.

This clonotype came up once. The rearrangement links TRBV6-2 or TRBV6-3 to TRBJ2-7; 8 bases are shared with TRBD1. Germline V gene data show CDR1 as MNHEY and CDR2 as SVGEGT. The V gene end was trimmed by 7 bases and the J gene end by 0 bases; junction bases not matched to a gene: 8. CDR3 length: 15 residues. The CDR3 sequence: CASNSATGDSYEQYF. In nucleotides, the CDR3 is TGTGCCAGCAATTCGGCGACAGGGGACTCCTACGAGCAGTACTTC.

This clonotype occurred a few times. The chain carries TRBV6-2 or TRBV6-3 and TRBJ2-2, with 7 bases that match TRBD1. After removal of 5 bases from V and 4 bases from J, the junction contained 10 bases not matched to a gene. The CDR3 is 16 amino acids. Germline V gene data show CDR1 as MNHEY and CDR2 as SVGEGT. The CDR3 here is CASSRMGTVGTGELFF. CDR3 DNA sequence: TGTGCCAGCAGTCGGATGGGGACAGTTGGCACCGGGGAGCTGTTTTTT.

The V and J genes are TRBV6-1 and TRBJ2-5, with D possibly TRBD2 on 6 matching bases. The CDR3 has 19 amino acids. V lost 5 bases, J lost 0 bases, and 25 bases lay in between. CDR1 is MNHNS, CDR2 SASEGT, per germline. CDR3 region: CASSPTYLFSGLYQETQYF. The CDR3 DNA is TGTGCCAGCAGTCCGACCTATCTGTTTTCGGGACTGTACCAAGAGACCCAGTACTTC.

The chain links TRBV12-3 or TRBV12-4 to TRBJ2-7; 7 nucleotides align to TRBD2. The CDR3 is 12 amino acids. V dropped 6 bases and J dropped 5; count of bases not matched to a gene: 4. The CDR3 reads CASRTRGDEQYF. DNA of the CDR3: TGTGCCAGCAGAACCCGGGGGGACGAGCAGTACTTC.

The CDR3 loop is CASSYGTGGSNYGYTF. CDR3 sequence (DNA): TGTGCCAGCAGTTACGGGACAGGGGGCTCCAACTATGGCTACACCTTC. The rearrangement joins TRBV6-2 or TRBV6-3 to TRBJ1-2; 12 bases line up with TRBD1. Germline V CDR1 and CDR2: MNHEY, SVGEGT. The CDR3 extends over 16 amino acids. Trimming at V came to 2 bases and at J to 2 bases, leaving 3 bases not matched to a gene.

This clonotype was found a few times. V gene TRBV4-3 combines with J gene TRBJ2-1; D uncertain. The CDR3 is 14 residues long. CDR1 and CDR2 (germline): LGHNA, YSLEER. The ends were cut back, 3 bases at V and 2 bases at J, with 8 bases in the middle. The CDR3 DNA reads TGCGCCAGCAGCCAGTTCCGCGCCTACAATGAGCAGTTCTTC. Translated: CASSQFRAYNEQFF.

The gene calls are TRBV5-1 and TRBJ2-4; a possible D gene is TRBD1 (6 bases). The germline CDR1 and CDR2 sequences are SGHRS and YFSETQ. The CDR3 runs to 16 residues. Between the trimmed V and J ends, which lost 3 bases and 5 bases, there was a span of 18 bases. CDR3 in amino acids: CASSWSRGTSENIQYF. DNA of the CDR3: TGCGCCAGCAGCTGGTCTAGGGGGACCTCGGAAAACATTCAGTACTTC.

This clonotype was recorded a few times. The chain couples TRBV20-1 to TRBJ2-1; 7 bases fit TRBD2. The germline V gene encodes CDR1 DFQATT and CDR2 SNEGSKA (reference sequence). The CDR3 is 15 residues long. V lost 6 bases and J lost 4; bases outside the gene matches: 12. CDR3 DNA sequence: TGCAGTGCACCGCCGGGAGGCAACTCTTACAATGAGCAGTTCTTC. Translated: CSAPPGGNSYNEQFF.

This clonotype was seen ten or more times. The rearrangement uses TRBV2 and TRBJ1-5, with a possible D match to TRBD1 (5 bases). Germline-derived CDR1 and CDR2 are SNHLY and FYNNEI. The CDR3 is 16 amino acids. Trimming left V 2 bases short and J 1 base short, with 12 bases between. CDR3 nucleotides: TGTGCCAGCAGTGAATTGTGGGGGTTGAGCAATCAGCCCCAGCATTTT. Amino acids: CASSELWGLSNQPQHF.

This clonotype was found a few times. V is TRBV4-2 and J is TRBJ1-6; no firm D call. The CDR3 is made up of 13 amino acids. Trimming shortened V by 1 base and J by 8 bases, and 6 bases separated the two germline ends. Germline CDR1 and CDR2: LGHNA and YNFKEQ. In nucleotides, the CDR3 is TGTGCCAGCAGCCAAGTGGCGGATTCACCCCTCCACTTT. It translates to CASSQVADSPLHF.

This clonotype was recorded at least ten times. This sequence joins TRBV5-1 and TRBJ2-7; 8 bases match TRBD2. Per the germline V gene, CDR1 is SGHRS and CDR2 is YFSETQ. The CDR3 runs 13 residues. J lost 3 bases, V lost 7 bases, and 6 bases had no gene match. The CDR3 region is CASAAGGGYEQYF. For the CDR3, the DNA is TGCGCCAGCGCGGCGGGAGGAGGCTACGAGCAGTACTTC.

This chain connects TRBV20-1 to TRBJ2-5; D may match TRBD1 or TRBD2 (5 bases each). Trimming took off 6 bases at V and 3 bases at J, with 14 bases between the two ends. Germline CDR1 reads DFQATT; CDR2 reads SNEGSKA (reference sequence). The length of the CDR3 is 13 residues. The CDR3 sequence is CSAEGPGKETQYF. Written as DNA, the CDR3 is TGCAGTGCCGAGGGACCCGGGAAAGAGACCCAGTACTTC.

This chain joins TRBV7-9 and TRBJ2-3; D assignment may be TRBD1 or TRBD2 (5 bases each). Trimming shortened V by 3 bases and J by 1 base, and 11 bases separated the two germline ends. Germline loops: CDR1 SEHNR, CDR2 FQNEAQ (reference sequence). CDR3 length: 15 amino acids. The CDR3 sequence is CASSFKGTGTDTQYF. For the CDR3, the DNA is TGTGCCAGCAGCTTTAAAGGGACGGGCACAGATACGCAGTATTTT.

V and J are TRBV5-1 and TRBJ2-3; 11 bases fit TRBD1. Germline V gives CDR1 SGHRS, CDR2 YFSETQ. The CDR3 totals 15 residues. With V trimmed by 4 bases and J by 3 bases, 4 bases remained unmatched. CDR3 in amino acids: CASSQGTGGTDTQYF. In nucleotides, the CDR3 is TGCGCCAGCAGCCAAGGGACAGGGGGAACAGATACGCAGTATTTT.

This clonotype showed up just a few times. The chain employs TRBV21-1 and TRBJ2-4; the tabulated D call, TRBD1, remains unverified against the DNA. TRBV21-1 is a pseudogene. The CDR3 totals 14 residues. The CDR3 sequence: CARIQRGARNIQYF. The DNA for the CDR3 is TGTGCCAGGATCCAAAGGGGGGCTAGGAACATTCAGTACTTC.

This clonotype was recorded a few times. The chain recombines TRBV5-1 with TRBJ2-5; weak D call: TRBD2 (5 bases). The CDR3 has 12 residues. Germline assignment: CDR1 SGHRS and CDR2 YFSETQ. Trimming cost V 6 bases and J 5 bases, with 11 bases left between them. CDR3 sequence: CASTDSEETQYF. The CDR3 bases are TGCGCCAGCACCGATAGCGAGGAGACCCAGTACTTC.

This clonotype was observed a few times. J is TRBJ1-6 and V is TRBV7-9; 8 bases fit TRBD1. The CDR3 consists of 17 residues. Unmatched junction bases numbered 16, after V lost 6 bases and J lost 9 bases. The germline CDR1 and CDR2 sequences are SEHNR and FQNEAQ (reference sequence). The CDR3 loop reads CASSPGGGQGMISPLHF. The DNA for the CDR3 is TGTGCCAGCAGTCCCGGTGGTGGACAGGGAATGATTTCACCCCTCCACTTT.

This clonotype was observed at least ten times. The chain employs TRBV7-9 and TRBJ2-7, with D possibly TRBD1 on 6 matching bases. V gave up 5 bases and J gave up 2 bases, with 19 bases separating them. The CDR3 contains 16 residues. Per germline, CDR1 SEHNR and CDR2 FQNEAQ (reference sequence). CDR3 sequence (DNA): TGTGCCAGCAGCGCACCCAGGACAGAAGGGACCTACGAGCAGTACTTC. Translation gives CASSAPRTEGTYEQYF.

The chain links TRBV5-1 to TRBJ2-7, with 10 bases identical to TRBD1. V gave up 4 bases and J gave up 4 bases; unmatched junction bases: 5. Germline CDR1 is SGHRS and CDR2 is YFSETQ. This CDR3 spans 14 amino acids. For the CDR3, the DNA is TGCGCCAGCAGCGGCGGGACAGGGGAGTACGAGCAGTACTTC. This encodes CASSGGTGEYEQYF.

This clonotype turned up a few times. CDR3 in amino acids: CASSLVGQTGLADSYEQYF. The CDR3 bases are TGTGCCAGCAGCTTAGTGGGACAAACGGGACTAGCGGACTCCTACGAGCAGTACTTC. The chain employs TRBV7-3 and TRBJ2-7; 11 bases align to TRBD2. This CDR3 is built from 19 residues. Germline CDR1 is SGHTA and CDR2 is FQGTGA. The V segment lost 2 bases and the J segment 0 bases; nucleotides outside the gene matches: 12.

This chain uses TRBV20-1 with TRBJ2-7, with 14 nucleotides matching TRBD2. Trimming at V came to 8 bases and at J to 7 bases, leaving 7 bases not matched to a gene. Germline CDR1 and CDR2: DFQATT and SNEGSKA (reference sequence). The CDR3 runs to 13 residues. The DNA of the CDR3 is TGCAGTTTCGGGACTAGCGGGAGAGGGGAGCAGTACTTC. Translation: CSFGTSGRGEQYF.

A few counts support this clonotype. V is TRBV6-1 and J is TRBJ2-2; D is tentatively TRBD1 or TRBD2 (5 bases each). The CDR3 sequence is 13 residues long. The germline gives CDR1 MNHNS, CDR2 SASEGT. The V end lost 3 bases, the J end lost 7 bases, and 9 bases lay between the germline ends. The CDR3 DNA sequence: TGTGCCAGCAGTGACTGGGACGGCGGGGAGCTGTTTTTT. Translating it yields CASSDWDGGELFF.

This clonotype occurred a few times. V and J are TRBV14 and TRBJ2-3; D is uncertain. This CDR3 is built from 16 residues. The V gene lost 3 bases and the J gene lost 4 bases, with 17 bases spanning the gap. Germline V gene lookup returns CDR1 SGHDN and CDR2 FVKESK. The CDR3 DNA follows: TGTGCCAGCAGCCAGTGGGCCAGCACGAGCGCAGATACGCAGTATTTT. This sequence encodes CASSQWASTSADTQYF.

This clonotype was detected many times. This chain links TRBV11-2 with TRBJ2-1; weak D call: TRBD1 (6 bases). This CDR3 has 13 amino acids. Germline-derived CDR1 and CDR2 are SGHAT and FQNNGV. V was pared by 5 bases and J by 4 bases, with 9 bases between. The DNA of the CDR3 is TGTGCCAGCAGCCGTGGACAGTACAATGAGCAGTTCTTC. Its protein is CASSRGQYNEQFF.

The rearrangement uses TRBV7-9 and TRBJ1-1; D ambiguous. V lost 3 bases and J lost 0, with 11 bases in between. The CDR3 runs to 15 residues. Per germline, CDR1 SEHNR and CDR2 FQNEAQ (reference sequence). The DNA for the CDR3 is TGTGCCAGCAGCTTCCCAACAAGCATGAACACTGAAGCTTTCTTT. It codes for CASSFPTSMNTEAFF.

Turning to this clonotype: The junction departs from the called germline gene at one end, perhaps through a read error. J is TRBJ2-3 and V is TRBV14; D is undetermined. The germline CDR1 and CDR2 sequences are SGHDN and FVKESK. This CDR3 has 14 amino acids. DNA for the CDR3: TGTGCCAGCCGCCACCAGCCCCTCACAGATACGCAGTATTTT. It yields the protein CASRHQPLTDTQYF.

J is TRBJ1-1 and V is TRBV7-2; D unclear. The CDR3 loop spans 14 amino acids. Trimming took off 0 bases at V and 9 bases at J, with 14 bases between the two ends. Germline assignment: CDR1 SGHTA and CDR2 FQGNSA. CDR3 amino acids: CASSLATRAAKAFF. CDR3 coding DNA: TGTGCCAGCAGCTTAGCGACTCGAGCAGCGAAAGCTTTCTTT.

This clonotype was seen only a few times. This chain joins TRBV7-9 and TRBJ2-5; 9 nucleotides agree with TRBD1. Germline V gene sequence: CDR1 SEHNR, CDR2 FQNEAQ (reference sequence). With 4 bases clipped from V and 6 bases from J, the junction kept 9 bases outside the gene matches. The CDR3 has 15 amino acids. This CDR3 is CASSSYRGLGKTQYF. For the CDR3, the DNA is TGTGCCAGCAGCTCATACAGGGGGCTGGGGAAGACCCAGTACTTC.